Described below is a single T cell receptor beta chain sequence and its context. This clonotype has a count of ten or more. Its specific antigen is unknown. No qualities accompany the bases; no much larger clone lies one base away. TCRdb names Illumina NovaSeq 6000 as the instrument used. Using 5'RACE with constant-segment primers, TCRalpha and TCRbeta cDNA libraries were constructed, with sample barcodes and unique molecular identifiers added in the process. Trizol reagent was used to extract RNA from every sample. The libraries were amplified in two PCR steps, and the second step added a second sample barcode and Illumina TruSeq adapters. The libraries were sequenced on an Illumina NovaSeq using 2 x 150 bp paired-end reads. The study's own analysis went as follows. Demultiplexing of reads and collapsing into UMI-guided consensus sequences were performed with migec v1.2.7. With mixcr v2.1.11, UMI consensuses were aligned to TRA and TRB V and J templates and assembled into clonotypes. A clonotype was counted as expanded or contracted only when both edgeR and NoisET called the clonotype significant, with the noise models trained on biological replicates. For edgeR calls, a false discovery rate-adjusted p below 0.01 and a log2 fold-change threshold of 1 were applied. As an exploratory analysis of dynamics, max-normalized trajectories of the 1000 most abundant clonotypes were examined with PCA combined with hierarchical clustering. Each responding clone was given a CD4 or CD8 phenotype based on the CD4+ and CD8+ repertoires, which had been sequenced separately. TCRdb reprocessed the public reads (quality trimming at Q25 with fastp, clone calling with MiXCR) and kept in-frame beta chains. Rows with a matching CDR3 protein are joined into one entry that keeps the most common DNA and genes. TCRdb, not the original authors, processed these V and J calls. The sample records some 270,000 distinct CDR3 sequences, 15% to 17% of which are singletons. The ten biggest clones cover 2% to 2.5% of the sample.

Ficoll-Paque density gradient centrifugation was used to isolate PBMCs. This sample was included in a study of T-cell memory formation after mild COVID-19 (TCRdb year 2021). Study-level background: Most TCR sequence clusters were specific to one of the two donors. Two young, previously healthy adult volunteers made up the cohort, one male and one female. T-cell clones expanding and contracting after mild COVID-19 in two donors were tracked by longitudinal TCRalpha and TCRbeta repertoire sequencing. On the study overall, not on this receptor specifically: The study included only a couple of mild cases, and larger cohorts that include severe cases with pre-infection samples were judged to be necessary. The detection of some responding clones in pre-infection memory suggests that pre-existing cross-reactive memory T cells joined the SARS-CoV-2 response. Whether the second-wave clones peaking on day 37 were SARS-CoV-2 specific was not confirmed. Contracting CD4+ clones were found mainly in CM and EM memory subsets, while CD8+ clones were enriched in EMRA. Clones contracting from day 15 to 85 had balanced CD4/CD8 phenotypes, while a second wave expanding from day 15 to 37 was biased towards CD4+.

CDR1 SGHTA and CDR2 FQGTGA are derived from the germline V gene. Its CDR3 holds 13 amino acids, cysteine through phenylalanine. Only the CDR3 region is kept as DNA, spanning 39 bases read in frame from base 1. Between the V and J ends, shortened by 4 bases and 4 bases respectively, the junction contains 11 bases. The sequence is built from TRBV7-3 and TRBJ2-7, with the D assignment possibly TRBD1 or TRBD2, given 6 matching bases for each. Sequenced: PBMCs or a T cell subset sorted from them (not recorded which). The sequence came from an adult woman who had mild COVID-19 (a few samples of this study predate the infection). The sample titles of this study are shuffled in the database, so cell type and time point are left out; the donor was told from shared clones. The DNA sequence follows: TGTGCCAGCAGCTCCCAAGGGGGGTACGAGCAGTACTTC. The encoded protein is CASSSQGGYEQYF.